This paragraph reports one T cell receptor beta chain. These data come from a study of T cell responses to AZD1222 COVID-19 vaccine. Libraries were prepared by immunoSEQ multiplex PCR; TCRdb keeps only in-frame clonotypes and omits some of them. This table has some 120,000 clones, 90% appearing once. Trimming pared 2 bases from V and 10 bases from J, leaving 6 bases between. This CDR3 contains 12 residues. CDR1 is LNHDA and CDR2 is SQIVND in the germline V gene (reference sequence). Source: peripheral blood, taken 28 days after the second dose of the MenACWY control vaccine. This receptor was taken from an adult who received the MenACWY meningococcal vaccine as a control. This chain uses TRBV19 with TRBJ1-6; D is undetermined. The CDR3 loop reads CASSIQSSPLHF. CDR3 in DNA: TGTGCCAGTAGTATACAGTCCTCACCCCTCCACTTT. The whole variable domain, remainder taken from reference TRBV19 and TRBJ1-6, is DGGITQSPKYLFRKEGQNVTLSCEQNLNHDAMYWYRQDPGQGLRLIYYSQIVNDFQKGDIAEGYSVSREKKESFPLTVTSAQKNPTAFYLCASSIQSSPLHFGNGTRLTVT.